This T cell receptor (beta chain) stems from a study of blood T cell repertoires in COVID-19. Overall study context: Researchers got acute and convalescent COVID-19 samples from the United States, Italy and Spain. PBMCs, B-cell-depleted T cells, or T cells were the source of the cDNA or gDNA that made up the material.

From germline, CDR1 is SGHVS and CDR2 FQNEAQ. Trimming removed 4 bases from V and 6 bases from J; junction bases left unmatched: 3. The CDR3 is made up of 14 amino acids. In the source study's methods: It was from reference gene primer amplification that nucleated cell counts were estimated. Sequencing was performed with immunoSEQ multiplex PCR; in TCRdb, only in-frame clones are kept and a portion is missing. That table gives V, J and clone size, and the DNA gave D and trimming. The profile covers approximately 66,000 clones, with 80% to 90% appearing a single time and roughly 7.6% taken by the ten largest.

The rearrangement joins TRBV7-8 to TRBJ1-4; 9 nucleotides agree with TRBD1. This clonotype was sampled from a human donor with active COVID-19. The donor label of this sample is uncertain. Sequencing used peripheral blood. The CDR3 DNA is TGTGCCAGCAGCTCATGGACAGGGGATGAAAAACTGTTTTTT. It is translated as CASSSWTGDEKLFF.